There are a few counts of the clone carrying this T cell receptor (beta chain). This record comes from a study of blood T cell repertoires in COVID-19. In the study overall: Samples representing acute and convalescent COVID-19 were sourced from the United States, Italy and Spain. In each case, the material was cDNA or gDNA derived from T cells, B-cell-depleted T cells, or PBMCs.

Per the germline V gene, CDR1 is LNHDA and CDR2 is SQIVND (reference sequence). The CDR3 runs 15 residues. Deletions cut 8 bases from V and 1 base from J, with 12 bases between. In the authors' workflow: Amplifying reference gene primers gave estimates of nucleated cell counts. Libraries were prepared by immunoSEQ multiplex PCR; TCRdb keeps only in-frame clonotypes and omits some of them. The DNA was the basis for D and trimming; V, J and clone size are from that table. The sample carries around 230,000 clones, over 75% recorded once. V is TRBV19 and J is TRBJ2-6; D is perhaps TRBD2 (5 bases). This clonotype was obtained from a woman older than 75 with acute or convalescent COVID-19. Source material: peripheral blood. The CDR3 sequence is CASGVGASGANVLTF. DNA for the CDR3: TGTGCCAGTGGGGTGGGAGCATCTGGGGCCAACGTCCTGACTTTC. Full variable domain (outside the CDR3, taken from reference TRBV19 and TRBJ2-6): DGGITQSPKYLFRKEGQNVTLSCEQNLNHDAMYWYRQDPGQGLRLIYYSQIVNDFQKGDIAEGYSVSREKKESFPLTVTSAQKNPTAFYLCASGVGASGANVLTFGAGSRLTVL.